These T cell receptor beta chains were read from a single sample in a study of blood T cell repertoires in acute mononucleosis. The table came from immunoSEQ multiplex PCR; TCRdb's copy has only in-frame clones and leaves some out. The table has approximately 2,000 clones, 25% to 35% seen once. This sample comprised EBV YVL epitope tetramer+ CD8+ T cells sorted from PBMCs, obtained during acute infectious mononucleosis. All receptors come from a man between 18 and 29 years old with infectious mononucleosis caused by EBV. Both conserved end residues are part of each CDR3. The D gene is left open where the match is weak. Size tells how often a clone was seen (once, few, many) or the class of an expanded clone, and some rows leave it out.

>many|TRBV13|TRBJ2-3|TRBD2
TGTGCCAGCAGTTCATCGACTAGCGAGGCCTTCACAGATACGCAGTATTTT
CASSSSTSEAFTDTQYF
>many|TRBV5-6|TRBJ2-7|NA
TGTGCCAGCAGCTTGGATGGGGCGGAAGGGTCCTACGAGCAGTACTTC
CASSLDGAEGSYEQYF
>many|TRBV13|TRBJ2-2|NA
TGCGCCAGCAGCCAAGATCAGGGAACAGGGGAGCTGTTTTTT
CASSQDQGTGELFF
>medium-sized|TRBV28|TRBJ2-3|TRBD2
TGTGCCAGCAGTTTTTTGCTAGCGGGAGCCTATACGCAGTATTTT
CASSFLLAGAYTQYF
>NA|TRBV6-5|TRBJ2-3|NA
TGCCAGCAGTGCCCTACTTGGGTCAGCTCGACGCAGTATTTT
CQQCPTWVSSTQYF
>NA|TRBV6-6|TRBJ2-1|NA
TGTGCCGGCAATAGCGCGAGCGCCTGCAATGAGCAGTTCTTC
CAGNSASACNEQFF
>NA|TRBV19|TRBJ2-3|NA
TGTGCCAGCATCGCGTTCGTTGGCCCAGATACGCAGTATTTT
CASIAFVGPDTQYF
>NA|TRBV5-4|TRBJ1-2|NA
TGTGCCAGCAGCTTAGCTACAGTGACCTATGGCTACACCTTC
CASSLATVTYGYTF
>many|TRBV27|TRBJ2-1|TRBD2
TGTGCCAGCAGTGACGTCGGGACTAGTAGGTTCTTC
CASSDVGTSRFF
>NA|TRBV7-8|TRBJ2-1|TRBD2
TGTGCCAGCAGCCACAGGACTAGCGGGGTTTACAATGAGCAGTTCTTC
CASSHRTSGVYNEQFF
>many|TRBV13|TRBJ2-2|NA
TGTGCCAGCAGCCGAACCCCGCTAGACGCCGGGGAGCTGTTTTTT
CASSRTPLDAGELFF
>many|TRBV13|TRBJ2-1|TRBD2
TGTGCCAGCAGTGACGTCGGGACTAGTAGGTTCTTC
CASSDVGTSRFF
>NA|TRBV27|TRBJ2-1|TRBD2
TGTGCCAGCAGATCCCTACTCGGACTAGATGCCGAGCAGTTCTTC
CASRSLLGLDAEQFF
>NA|TRBV6-5|TRBJ2-3|NA
TGTGCCAGCAGTGCCCTTCTTTGGTCAGCGTCGTCGCAGTATTTT
CASSALLWSASSQYF
>NA|TRBV28|TRBJ2-2|TRBD2
TGTGCCAGCAGACCCTGGGGAGGGACCTGTTTT
CASRPWGGTCF
>once|TRBV6-5|TRBJ2-3|NA
TGTGCAAGCAGTGCCCTACTTGGGTCAGCGTCGATGCAGTATTTT
CASSALLGSASMQYF
>many|TRBV27|TRBJ2-2|NA
TGTGCCAGCAGACAAACGTCCGGGGAGCTGTTTTTT
CASRQTSGELFF